The 24 T cell receptor beta chains below all came from one sample that was sequenced in a study of shared clonotypes between healthy human individuals. The protocol was immunoSEQ multiplex PCR, while the TCRdb copy is restricted to in-frame clones and leaves out a portion. The table has 2,500,000 or so clones, approximately 92% seen once; the top ten hold 0.11% to 0.15%. The sample consisted of naive CD4+ T cells sorted from blood. Subset noted: CD45RA+ positively selected. The origin of the receptors is a man between 18 and 29 years old in good health.

The chain has TRBV27 and TRBJ2-7, with D perhaps TRBD2 (5 bases). Deletions cut 4 bases from V and 3 bases from J, with 10 bases between. The germline CDR1 and CDR2 sequences are MNHEY and SMNVEV (reference sequence). The CDR3 is 13 amino acids. CDR3 residues: CASSWRPHYEQYF. The DNA of the CDR3 is TGTGCCAGCAGTTGGAGGCCACACTACGAGCAGTACTTC.

This clone was recorded a few times. Other nucleotide sequences from this sample produce the same CDR3. This sequence joins TRBV27 and TRBJ1-1; no reliable D call. The length of the CDR3 is 13 residues. V was pared by 2 bases and J by 0 bases, with 4 bases between. Germline V gene sequence: CDR1 MNHEY, CDR2 SMNVEV (reference sequence). The CDR3 DNA is TGTGCCAGCAGTTTAAGGATGAACACTGAAGCTTTCTTT. Translating gives CASSLRMNTEAFF.

This clone was counted a few times. The rearrangement links TRBV30 to TRBJ1-5; D gene unclear. CDR1 GTSNPN and CDR2 SVGIG come from the germline V gene (reference sequence). The CDR3 runs 14 residues. The ends were cut back, 5 bases at V and 7 bases at J, with 18 bases in the middle. For the CDR3, the DNA is TGTGCCTGGGGTGACGGGCCCGCGCGGCAGCCCCAGCATTTT. Protein product: CAWGDGPARQPQHF.

This clone was seen only once. Different DNA sequences within this sample yield the same CDR3. The V and J genes are TRBV2 and TRBJ2-7; 8 bases map to TRBD1. Germline CDR1 and CDR2: SNHLY and FYNNEI. This CDR3 has 13 amino acids. The V and J ends lost 3 bases and 6 bases, in that order; junction bases with no gene match: 4. The CDR3 coding sequence is TGTGCCAGCAGTGAGCAGGGGGCAGGCGAGCAGTACTTC. Translating gives CASSEQGAGEQYF. The entire variable domain, with the rest obtained from reference TRBV2 and TRBJ2-7, is as follows: EPEVTQTPSHQVTQMGQEVILRCVPISNHLYFYWYRQILGQKVEFLVSFYNNEISEKSEIFDDQFSVERPDGSNFTLKIRSTKLEDSAMYFCASSEQGAGEQYFGPGTRLTVT.

The V and J genes are TRBV18 and TRBJ1-4, with 9 bases lining up with TRBD1. CDR1 is KGHSH, CDR2 LQKENI, per germline. J gave up 2 bases and V 4 bases, and 5 bases lay outside the gene matches. The length of the CDR3 is 16 residues. CDR3 sequence (DNA): TGTGCCAGCTCACAGACCACAGGGGGCACTAATGAAAAACTGTTTTTT. Translating gives CASSQTTGGTNEKLFF.

V is TRBV28 and J is TRBJ1-1, with 9 bases identical to TRBD1. After removal of 4 bases from V and 4 bases from J, the junction contained 10 bases not matched to a gene. The CDR3 has 16 amino acids. Germline values: CDR1 MDHEN, CDR2 SYDVKM. The CDR3: CASSSHPTGGVTEAFF. DNA for the CDR3: TGTGCCAGCAGTTCCCACCCGACAGGGGGAGTCACTGAAGCTTTCTTT.

The chain recombines TRBV13 with TRBJ2-3; 7 positions match TRBD1. CDR1 and CDR2 from the germline V gene are PRHDT and FYEKMQ (reference sequence). The V and J ends lost 5 bases and 4 bases, in that order; junction bases with no gene match: 12. This CDR3 is built from 16 residues. This CDR3 is CASSVRTGLRADTQYF. The CDR3 DNA reads as TGTGCCAGCAGCGTGCGGACAGGCCTCAGGGCAGATACGCAGTATTTT.

The chain links TRBV5-1 to TRBJ1-1, with a weak D call TRBD1 (5 bases). The germline gives CDR1 SGHRS, CDR2 YFSETQ. The CDR3 covers 17 residues. The V gene lost 0 bases and the J gene lost 4 bases, with 19 bases spanning the gap. As DNA, the CDR3 is TGCGCCAGCAGCTTGGCCCGGGAAGGGGTTCGGACCACTGAAGCTTTCTTT. It yields the protein CASSLAREGVRTTEAFF. Full variable domain (missing parts from reference TRBV5-1 and TRBJ1-1): KAGVTQTPRYLIKTRGQQVTLSCSPISGHRSVSWYQQTPGQGLQFLFEYFSETQRNKGNFPGRFSGRQFSNSRSEMNVSTLELGDSALYLCASSLAREGVRTTEAFFGQGTRLTVV.

This rearrangement joins TRBV15 to TRBJ2-7; 8 nucleotides align to TRBD2. Germline lookup yields CDR1 LNHNV and CDR2 YYDKDF (reference sequence). The ends lost 6 bases at V and 1 base at J; junction bases unmatched: 5. The CDR3 loop spans 14 amino acids. Here the CDR3 DNA reads TGTGCCACCAGAGCGGCGGGAGGATCCTACGAGCAGTACTTC. This codes for CATRAAGGSYEQYF.

The chain couples TRBV7-6 to TRBJ2-3; 8 bases are a match to TRBD1. The J segment lost 1 base and the V segment lost 5 bases, leaving 20 bases of the junction unmatched. Germline values: CDR1 SGHVS, CDR2 FNYEAQ. The CDR3 runs 20 residues. The CDR3 coding sequence is TGTGCCAGCAGCCGCCCCAGGACAGGGTTCGGCCTTGTCGGCACAGATACGCAGTATTTT. Translating it yields CASSRPRTGFGLVGTDTQYF.

The V call is TRBV6-1, the J call TRBJ2-7; 7 positions match TRBD2. The CDR3 has 15 amino acids. J gave up 9 bases and V 6 bases, and 17 bases lay outside the gene matches. CDR1 is MNHNS, CDR2 SASEGT, per germline. This CDR3 is CASSLRGRELFGQYF. CDR3 nucleotide sequence: TGTGCCAGCAGCCTCCGTGGGAGGGAGTTGTTCGGGCAGTACTTC.

On this clone itself: Other DNA sequences from this sample encode an identical CDR3 as well. The chain recombines TRBV18 with TRBJ2-7, with TRBD1 as a possible D gene (6 bases). The germline V and J ends were trimmed by 0 bases and 4 bases, with 13 bases remaining between them. Germline CDR1 KGHSH, CDR2 LQKENI. The CDR3 loop spans 15 amino acids. For the CDR3, the DNA is TGTGCCAGCTCACCACCCTCGGGCAGGGGTTACGAGCAGTACTTC. Its translation is CASSPPSGRGYEQYF.

This chain uses TRBV15 with TRBJ2-7; the D gene is possibly TRBD1 (6 bases). The ends were cut back, 5 bases at V and 0 bases at J, with 20 bases in the middle. The CDR3 is 17 amino acids. Germline CDR1 reads LNHNV; CDR2 reads YYDKDF (reference sequence). The chain's CDR3 is CATSGDLDRISSYEQYF. The CDR3 coding sequence is TGTGCCACCAGCGGGGACCTTGACAGGATTAGCTCCTACGAGCAGTACTTC.

J is TRBJ1-2 and V is TRBV7-9; D ambiguous. The V gene lost 3 bases and the J gene lost 8 bases, with 4 bases spanning the gap. The germline gives CDR1 SEHNR, CDR2 FQNEAQ (reference sequence). This CDR3 has 10 amino acids. CDR3 nucleotide sequence: TGTGCCAGCAGCTTTGAAGGCTACACCTTC. Its translation is CASSFEGYTF.

About this clone itself: Other DNA sequences in this specimen translate into the identical CDR3. The rearrangement uses TRBV5-1 and TRBJ2-7; tentative D call: TRBD2 (5 bases). The CDR3 consists of 12 residues. V lost 0 bases, J lost 4 bases, and 5 bases lay in between. CDR1 is SGHRS, CDR2 YFSETQ, per germline. CDR3 sequence reads: CASSLGGYEQYF. The CDR3 DNA reads as TGCGCCAGCAGCTTGGGCGGGTACGAGCAGTACTTC.

This clone appeared a few times. The same CDR3 also results from other DNA sequences found in this sample. The chain links TRBV19 to TRBJ1-5; D perhaps matches TRBD1 (6 bases). This CDR3 is 14 amino acids long. Germline-derived CDR1 and CDR2 are LNHDA and SQIVND (reference sequence). The ends were cut back, 4 bases at V and 1 base at J, with 8 bases in the middle. CDR3 sequence (DNA): TGTGCCAGTAGTAGGGGGGCGAGCAATCAGCCCCAGCATTTT. Encoded protein: CASSRGASNQPQHF.

The gene calls are TRBV2 and TRBJ1-6; D call uncertain. Germline V gene data show CDR1 as SNHLY and CDR2 as FYNNEI. The CDR3 loop spans 13 amino acids. V lost 4 bases and J 7 bases, leaving 8 bases between the germline ends. In DNA form, the CDR3 reads TGTGCCAGCAGTGTGGCTCCAAATTCACCCCTCCACTTT. Translated, it gives CASSVAPNSPLHF.

Here the CDR3 reads CASSLFGPPQETQYF. CDR3 nucleotides: TGTGCCAGCAGCTTATTCGGCCCCCCCCAAGAGACCCAGTACTTC. The chain combines TRBV7-6 with TRBJ2-5; D not resolved. V lost 2 bases and J 1 base, leaving 11 bases between the germline ends. The CDR3 covers 15 residues. Germline CDR1 is SGHVS and CDR2 is FNYEAQ.

V and J are TRBV28 and TRBJ2-7; no definite D call. This CDR3 has 15 amino acids. From germline, CDR1 is MDHEN and CDR2 SYDVKM. V was trimmed by 6 bases and J by 6 bases, leaving 21 bases between them. The CDR3 here is CASSPPEAATLEQYF. The CDR3 DNA reads as TGTGCCAGCAGCCCGCCCGAGGCTGCCACCCTCGAGCAGTACTTC.

This chain links TRBV9 with TRBJ2-1, with a weak D call TRBD2 (7 bases). With 0 bases removed from V and 5 bases from J, the gap between germline ends came to 15 bases. CDR1 and CDR2 from the germline V gene are SGDLS and YYNGEE. The CDR3 runs to 16 residues. CDR3 in amino acids: CASSVAGGAKNNEQFF. The DNA for the CDR3 is TGTGCCAGCAGCGTAGCGGGGGGCGCGAAAAACAATGAGCAGTTCTTC. The full variable domain, in which reference TRBV9 and TRBJ2-1 provide the parts outside the CDR3, is DSGVTQTPKHLITATGQRVTLRCSPRSGDLSVYWYQQSLDQGLQFLIQYYNGEERAKGNILERFSAQQFPDLHSELNLSSLELGDSALYFCASSVAGGAKNNEQFFGPGTRLTVL.

The chain combines TRBV4-1 with TRBJ1-2; D is uncertain. Trimming cost V 4 bases and J 14 bases, with 20 bases left between them. The CDR3 sequence is 13 residues long. Germline CDR1 is MGHRA and CDR2 is YSYEKL. DNA for the CDR3: TGCGCCAGCAGCCCAAACCTCACACCGTCGAGGACCTTC. It codes for CASSPNLTPSRTF.

This clone was observed once. The rearrangement joins TRBV9 to TRBJ2-1, with 8 bases that match TRBD2. Germline lookup yields CDR1 SGDLS and CDR2 YYNGEE. This CDR3 is 17 amino acids long. V was pared by 4 bases and J by 2 bases, with 11 bases of the junction left unmatched. The CDR3 loop reads CASSPFAGGSPYNEQFF. The CDR3 DNA reads as TGTGCCAGCAGCCCCTTCGCGGGGGGTTCCCCCTACAATGAGCAGTTCTTC. Variable domain in full (rest from reference TRBV9 and TRBJ2-1): DSGVTQTPKHLITATGQRVTLRCSPRSGDLSVYWYQQSLDQGLQFLIQYYNGEERAKGNILERFSAQQFPDLHSELNLSSLELGDSALYFCASSPFAGGSPYNEQFFGPGTRLTVL.

A single count supports this clone. CDR3 in DNA: TGCGCCAGCAGCCAACCCGGGACTACCGGCTACGAGCAGTACTTC. This codes for CASSQPGTTGYEQYF. This chain joins TRBV4-1 and TRBJ2-7; TRBD2 aligns across 7 bases. With 2 bases clipped from V and 3 bases from J, the junction kept 7 bases outside the gene matches. CDR1 MGHRA and CDR2 YSYEKL come from the germline V gene. The CDR3 totals 15 residues.

V and J are TRBV19 and TRBJ2-1; 14 bases match TRBD2. The CDR3 is made up of 19 amino acids. Germline-derived CDR1 and CDR2 are LNHDA and SQIVND (reference sequence). J was trimmed by 4 bases and V by 5 bases; bases with no gene match: 13. The CDR3 region is CASSPGLAGGEGIYNEQFF. The CDR3 region has the DNA TGTGCCAGTAGTCCCGGACTAGCGGGGGGTGAGGGTATATACAATGAGCAGTTCTTC.